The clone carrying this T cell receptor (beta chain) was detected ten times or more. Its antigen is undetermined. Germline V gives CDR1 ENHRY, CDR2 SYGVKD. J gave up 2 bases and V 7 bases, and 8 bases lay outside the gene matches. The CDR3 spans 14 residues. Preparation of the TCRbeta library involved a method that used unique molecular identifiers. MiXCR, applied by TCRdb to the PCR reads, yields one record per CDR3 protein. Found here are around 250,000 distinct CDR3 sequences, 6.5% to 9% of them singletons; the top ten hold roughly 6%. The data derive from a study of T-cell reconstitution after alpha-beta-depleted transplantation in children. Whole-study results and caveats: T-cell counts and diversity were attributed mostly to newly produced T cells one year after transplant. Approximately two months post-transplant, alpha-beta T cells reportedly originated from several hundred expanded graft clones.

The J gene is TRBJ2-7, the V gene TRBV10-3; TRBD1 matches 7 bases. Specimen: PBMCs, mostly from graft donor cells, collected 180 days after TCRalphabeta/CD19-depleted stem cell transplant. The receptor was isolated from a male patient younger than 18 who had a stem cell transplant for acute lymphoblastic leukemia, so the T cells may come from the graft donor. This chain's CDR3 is CAINLKGAAYEQYF. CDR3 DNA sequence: TGTGCCATCAATCTTAAGGGGGCGGCCTACGAGCAGTACTTC.